This T cell receptor beta chain stems from a study of shared clonotypes between healthy human individuals. The study, taken as a whole, reports: In this cohort, only blood was sampled, and tissue repertoires likely differ. A generally larger estimated richness was seen in naive subsets than in memory subsets.

The germline V gene encodes CDR1 SGDLS and CDR2 YYNGEE. Germline trimming cut 0 bases from V and 4 bases from J; bases unmatched to any gene: 6. The CDR3 totals 16 residues. Method: immunoSEQ multiplex PCR; TCRdb's copy keeps in-frame clones and lacks some. The sample consists of a few million clones, approximately 96% of them appearing once. Worth noting for this clone: What it binds is unknown.

The TCR was taken from a man between 18 and 35 years old in good health. The chain links TRBV9 to TRBJ2-1; 8 positions match TRBD1. Specimen: naive CD4+ T cells sorted from blood. Sample subset: CD45RA+ positively selected. DNA for the CDR3: TGTGCCAGCAGCGTAGGCGTGGGACAGGTTTACAATGAGCAGTTCTTC. Translating it yields CASSVGVGQVYNEQFF.